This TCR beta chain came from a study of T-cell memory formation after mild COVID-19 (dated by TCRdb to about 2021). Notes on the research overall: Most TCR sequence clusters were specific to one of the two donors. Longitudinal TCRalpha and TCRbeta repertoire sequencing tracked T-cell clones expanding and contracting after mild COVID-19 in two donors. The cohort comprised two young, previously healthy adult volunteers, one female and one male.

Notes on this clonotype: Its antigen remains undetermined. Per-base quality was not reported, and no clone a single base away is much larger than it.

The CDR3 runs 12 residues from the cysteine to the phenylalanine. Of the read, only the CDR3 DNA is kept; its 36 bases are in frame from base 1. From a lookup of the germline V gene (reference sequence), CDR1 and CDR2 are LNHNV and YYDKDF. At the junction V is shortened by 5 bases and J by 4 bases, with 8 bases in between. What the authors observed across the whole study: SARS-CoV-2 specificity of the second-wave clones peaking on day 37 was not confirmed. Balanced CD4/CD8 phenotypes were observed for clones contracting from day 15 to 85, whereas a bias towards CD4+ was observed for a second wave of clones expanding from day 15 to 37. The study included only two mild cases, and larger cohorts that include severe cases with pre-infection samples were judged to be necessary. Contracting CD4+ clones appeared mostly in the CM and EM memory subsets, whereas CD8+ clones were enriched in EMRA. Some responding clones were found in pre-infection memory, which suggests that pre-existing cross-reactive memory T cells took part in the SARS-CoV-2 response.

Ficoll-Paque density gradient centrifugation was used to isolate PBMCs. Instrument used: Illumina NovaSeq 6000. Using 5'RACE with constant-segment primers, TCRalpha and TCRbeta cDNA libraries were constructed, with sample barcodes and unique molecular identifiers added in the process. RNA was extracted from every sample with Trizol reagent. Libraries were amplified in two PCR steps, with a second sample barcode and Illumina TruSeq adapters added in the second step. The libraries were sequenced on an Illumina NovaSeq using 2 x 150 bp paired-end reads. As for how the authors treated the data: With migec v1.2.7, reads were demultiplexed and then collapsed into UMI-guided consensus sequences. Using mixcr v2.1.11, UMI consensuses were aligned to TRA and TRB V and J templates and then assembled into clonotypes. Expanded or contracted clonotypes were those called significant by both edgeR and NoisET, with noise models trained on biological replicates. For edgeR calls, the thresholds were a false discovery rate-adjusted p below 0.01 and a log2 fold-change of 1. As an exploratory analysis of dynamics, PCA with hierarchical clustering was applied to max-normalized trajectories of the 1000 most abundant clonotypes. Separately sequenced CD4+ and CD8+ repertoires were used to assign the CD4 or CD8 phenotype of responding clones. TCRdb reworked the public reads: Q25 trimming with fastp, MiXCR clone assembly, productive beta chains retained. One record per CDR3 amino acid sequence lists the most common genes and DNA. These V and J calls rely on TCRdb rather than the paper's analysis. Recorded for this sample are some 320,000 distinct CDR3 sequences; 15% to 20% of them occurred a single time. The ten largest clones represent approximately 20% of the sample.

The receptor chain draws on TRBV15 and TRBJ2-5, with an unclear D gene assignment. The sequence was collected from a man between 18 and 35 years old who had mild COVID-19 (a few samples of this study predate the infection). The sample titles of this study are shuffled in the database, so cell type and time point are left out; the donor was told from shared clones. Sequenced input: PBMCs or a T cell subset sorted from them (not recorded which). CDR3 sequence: CATSRAVETQYF. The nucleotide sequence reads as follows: TGTGCCACCAGCCGCGCCGTAGAGACCCAGTACTTC.